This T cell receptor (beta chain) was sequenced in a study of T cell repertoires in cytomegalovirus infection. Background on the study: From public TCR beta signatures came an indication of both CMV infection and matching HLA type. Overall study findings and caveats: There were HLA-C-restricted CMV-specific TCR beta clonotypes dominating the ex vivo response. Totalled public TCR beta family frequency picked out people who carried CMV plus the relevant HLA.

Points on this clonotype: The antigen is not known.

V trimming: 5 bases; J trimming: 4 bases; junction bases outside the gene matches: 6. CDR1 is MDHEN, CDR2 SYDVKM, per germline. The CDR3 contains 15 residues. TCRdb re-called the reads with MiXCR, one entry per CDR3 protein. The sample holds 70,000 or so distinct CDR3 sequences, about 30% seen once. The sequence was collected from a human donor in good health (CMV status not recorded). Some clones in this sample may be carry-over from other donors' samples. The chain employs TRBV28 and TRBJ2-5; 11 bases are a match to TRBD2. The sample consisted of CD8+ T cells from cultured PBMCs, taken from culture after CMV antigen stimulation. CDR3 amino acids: CASSRLAGPRETQYF. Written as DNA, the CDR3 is TGTGCCAGCAGTCGACTAGCGGGGCCCCGAGAGACCCAGTACTTC.